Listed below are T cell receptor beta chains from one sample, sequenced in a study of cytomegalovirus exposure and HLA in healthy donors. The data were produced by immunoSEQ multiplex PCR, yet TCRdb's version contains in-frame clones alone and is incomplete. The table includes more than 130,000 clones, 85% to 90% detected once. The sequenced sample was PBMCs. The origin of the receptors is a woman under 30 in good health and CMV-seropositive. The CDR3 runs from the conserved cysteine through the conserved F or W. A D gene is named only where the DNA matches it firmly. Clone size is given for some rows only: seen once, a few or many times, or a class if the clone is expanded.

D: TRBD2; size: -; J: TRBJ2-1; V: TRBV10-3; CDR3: CAIRGSSGNSYNEQFF; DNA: TGTGCCATCAGGGGCAGTAGCGGGAATTCCTACAATGAGCAGTTCTTC
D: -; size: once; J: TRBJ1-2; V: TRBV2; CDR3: CASHGQNYGYTF; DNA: TGTGCCAGTCACGGACAGAACTATGGCTACACCTTC
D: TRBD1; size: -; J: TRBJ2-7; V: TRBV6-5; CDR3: CASSGQDYEQYF; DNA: TGTGCCAGCAGTGGACAGGACTACGAGCAGTACTTC
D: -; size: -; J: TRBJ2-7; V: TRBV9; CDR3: CASSSGPSYEQYF; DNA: TGTGCCAGCTCGAGCGGTCCTTCCTACGAGCAGTACTTC
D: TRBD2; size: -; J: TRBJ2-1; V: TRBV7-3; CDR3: CASGTGLAGNEQFF; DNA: TGTGCCAGCGGTACGGGACTAGCGGGAAATGAGCAGTTCTTC
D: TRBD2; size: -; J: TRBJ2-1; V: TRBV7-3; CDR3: CASSPGLAAEQFF; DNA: TGTGCCAGCAGCCCGGGACTAGCAGCTGAGCAGTTCTTC
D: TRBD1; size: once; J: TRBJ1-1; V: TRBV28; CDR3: CASGRGRFVSGAFF; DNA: TGTGCCAGCGGTAGGGGGCGGTTCGTTAGCGGAGCTTTCTTT
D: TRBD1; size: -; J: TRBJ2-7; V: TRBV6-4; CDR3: CASSDSIGGQGDEQYF; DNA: TGTGCCAGCAGTGACTCGATCGGGGGACAGGGCGACGAGCAGTACTTC
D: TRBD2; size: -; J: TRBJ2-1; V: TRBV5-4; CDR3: CASSSKTSGVYNEQFF; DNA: TGTGCCAGCAGTTCTAAAACTAGCGGGGTTTACAATGAGCAGTTCTTC
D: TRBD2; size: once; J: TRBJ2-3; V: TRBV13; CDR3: CASSRTTSGGIDTQYF; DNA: TGTGCCAGCAGCCGCACTACTAGCGGGGGTATAGATACGCAGTATTTT
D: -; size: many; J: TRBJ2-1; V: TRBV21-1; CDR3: CASSTGRNNEQFF; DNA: TGTGCCAGCAGCACAGGAAGGAACAATGAGCAGTTCTTC
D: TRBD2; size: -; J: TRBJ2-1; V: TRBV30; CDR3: CAWSVGLAGNNEQFF; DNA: TGTGCCTGGAGTGTGGGGCTAGCGGGGAACAATGAGCAGTTCTTC
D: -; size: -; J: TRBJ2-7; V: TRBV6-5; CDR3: CASSRKTGSYEQYF; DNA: TGTGCCAGCAGTCGCAAGACAGGCTCCTACGAGCAGTACTTC
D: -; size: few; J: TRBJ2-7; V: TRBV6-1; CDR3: CASSEARLQRF; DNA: TGTGCCAGCAGTGAAGCGAGACTACAAAGGTTC
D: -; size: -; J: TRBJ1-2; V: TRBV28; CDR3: CASSRSHGGGGYTF; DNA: TGTGCCAGCAGCCGCTCCCATGGGGGCGGTGGCTACACCTTC
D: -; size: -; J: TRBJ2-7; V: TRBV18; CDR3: CASSTGHGVSINEQYF; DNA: TGTGCCAGCTCGACGGGACACGGAGTCTCAATAAACGAGCAGTACTTC
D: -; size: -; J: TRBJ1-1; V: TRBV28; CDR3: CASSHPRAEAFF; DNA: TGTGCCAGCAGTCACCCCAGGGCTGAAGCTTTCTTT
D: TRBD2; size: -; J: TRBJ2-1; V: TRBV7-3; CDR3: CASSHGRVSSNEQFF; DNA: TGTGCCAGCAGTCACGGGAGGGTATCCTCCAATGAGCAGTTCTTC
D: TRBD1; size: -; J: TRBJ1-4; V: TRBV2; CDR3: CASSYRGLSALNEKLFF; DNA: TGTGCCAGCAGTTACAGGGGCCTGAGTGCCCTAAATGAAAAACTGTTTTTT
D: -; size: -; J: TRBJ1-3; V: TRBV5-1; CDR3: CASHEGASGNTIYF; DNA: TGCGCCAGCCATGAAGGAGCCTCTGGAAACACCATATATTTT
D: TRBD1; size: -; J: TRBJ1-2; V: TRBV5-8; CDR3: CASTRTGSYGYTF; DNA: TGTGCCAGCACCCGGACAGGGTCTTATGGCTACACCTTC
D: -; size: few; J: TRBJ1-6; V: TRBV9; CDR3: CASSVVPDNSPLHF; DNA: TGTGCCAGCAGCGTAGTTCCCGATAATTCACCCCTCCACTTT
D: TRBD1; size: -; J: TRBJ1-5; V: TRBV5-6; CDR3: CASSPTGDQPQHF; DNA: TGTGCCAGCAGTCCGACAGGGGATCAGCCCCAGCATTTT
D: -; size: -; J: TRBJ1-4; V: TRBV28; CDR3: CASSLIQDREKLFF; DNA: TGTGCCAGCAGTTTAATCCAGGATAGAGAAAAACTGTTTTTT
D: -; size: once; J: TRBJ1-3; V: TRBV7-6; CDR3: CASSLDYGPGNTIYF; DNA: TGTGCCAGCAGCTTAGATTACGGTCCAGGGAACACCATATATTTT
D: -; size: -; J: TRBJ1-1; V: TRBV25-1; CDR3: CASREQGFTEAFF; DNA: TGTGCCAGCAGAGAGCAGGGCTTCACTGAAGCTTTCTTT
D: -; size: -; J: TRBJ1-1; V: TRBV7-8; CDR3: CASSPRRENTEAFF; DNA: TGTGCCAGCAGCCCCAGACGGGAGAACACTGAAGCTTTCTTT
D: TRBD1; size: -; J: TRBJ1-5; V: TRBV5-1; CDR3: CASSPETGVAQPQHF; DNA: TGCGCCAGCAGCCCCGAGACAGGGGTTGCTCAGCCCCAGCATTTT
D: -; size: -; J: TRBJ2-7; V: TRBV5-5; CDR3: CASSLYRAQTYEQYF; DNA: TGTGCCAGCAGCTTGTACAGGGCACAAACCTACGAGCAGTACTTC
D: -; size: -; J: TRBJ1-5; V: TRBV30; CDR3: CAWAPGDTRPQHF; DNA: TGTGCCTGGGCACCAGGGGACACTCGCCCCCAGCATTTT
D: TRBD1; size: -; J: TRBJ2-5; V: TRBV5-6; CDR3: CATGQGRETQYF; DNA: TGTGCCACGGGACAGGGAAGGGAGACCCAGTACTTC
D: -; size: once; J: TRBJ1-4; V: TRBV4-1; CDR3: CASSQQGTNEKLFF; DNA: TGCGCCAGCAGCCAACAGGGCACTAATGAAAAACTGTTTTTT
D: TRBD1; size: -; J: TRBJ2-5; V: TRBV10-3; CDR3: CAISEAWTGETQYF; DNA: TGTGCCATCAGTGAGGCGTGGACAGGGGAGACCCAGTACTTC
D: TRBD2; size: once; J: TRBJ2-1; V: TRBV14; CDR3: CASSQDPSGTLGDNEQFF; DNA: TGTGCCAGCAGCCAAGATCCTAGCGGGACACTCGGGGACAATGAGCAGTTCTTC
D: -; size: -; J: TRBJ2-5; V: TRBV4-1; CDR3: CASSPLGPSLMETQYF; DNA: TGCGCCAGCAGCCCCCTGGGCCCGTCCTTAATGGAGACCCAGTACTTC
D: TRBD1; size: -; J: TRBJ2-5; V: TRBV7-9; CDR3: CASSSPGTGFETQYF; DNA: TGTGCCAGCAGCTCACCCGGGACAGGGTTTGAGACCCAGTACTTC
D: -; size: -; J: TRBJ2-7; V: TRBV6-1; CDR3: CASIRDLSSYEQYF; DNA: TGTGCCAGCATTAGGGACTTGAGCTCCTACGAGCAGTACTTC
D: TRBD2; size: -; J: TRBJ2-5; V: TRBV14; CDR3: CASSRRPGGEETQYF; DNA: TGTGCCAGCAGCCGTCGTCCCGGGGGGGAAGAGACCCAGTACTTC
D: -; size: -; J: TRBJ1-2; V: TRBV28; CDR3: CASSLTSYGYTF; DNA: TGTGCCAGCAGTTTAACCAGTTATGGCTACACCTTC
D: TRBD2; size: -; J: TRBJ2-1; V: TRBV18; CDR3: CASSPPNTSGPWGQFF; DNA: TGTGCCAGCTCACCACCGAATACTAGCGGGCCTTGGGGGCAGTTCTTC
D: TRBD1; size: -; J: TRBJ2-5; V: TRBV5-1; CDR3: CASSLQGYQETQYF; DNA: TGCGCCAGCAGCTTACAGGGGTACCAAGAGACCCAGTACTTC